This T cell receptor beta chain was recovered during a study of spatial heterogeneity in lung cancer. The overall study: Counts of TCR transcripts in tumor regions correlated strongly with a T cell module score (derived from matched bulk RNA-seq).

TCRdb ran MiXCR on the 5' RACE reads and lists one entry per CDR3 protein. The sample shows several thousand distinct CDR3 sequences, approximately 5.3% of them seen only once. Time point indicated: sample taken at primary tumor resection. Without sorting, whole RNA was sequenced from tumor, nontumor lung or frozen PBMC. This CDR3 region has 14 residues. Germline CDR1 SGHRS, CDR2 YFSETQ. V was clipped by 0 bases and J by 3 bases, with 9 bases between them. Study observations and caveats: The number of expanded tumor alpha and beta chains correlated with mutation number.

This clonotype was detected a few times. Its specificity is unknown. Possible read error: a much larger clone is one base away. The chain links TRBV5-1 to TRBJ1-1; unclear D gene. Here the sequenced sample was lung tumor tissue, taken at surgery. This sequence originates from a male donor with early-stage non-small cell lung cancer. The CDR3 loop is CASSLDDTDTEAFF. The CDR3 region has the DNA TGCGCCAGCAGCTTGGACGATACGGACACTGAAGCTTTCTTT.